These 28 T cell receptor beta chains share one sample of origin, sequenced in a study of identical twins. Using its own MiXCR run on the 5' RACE reads, TCRdb lists one record per CDR3 protein. The sample records 550,000 to 700,000 distinct CDR3 sequences, approximately 10% being singletons. This sample also appeared in a second study, on yellow fever vaccine responses in identical twins.

Sequenced sample: PBMCs. Every receptor here comes from a woman younger than 30 in good health.

The rearrangement joins TRBV20-1 to TRBJ2-5; TRBD2 might be the D (6 bases). The V gene lost 3 bases and the J gene lost 5 bases, with 13 bases spanning the gap. The CDR3 totals 13 residues. Germline-derived CDR1 and CDR2 are DFQATT and SNEGSKA (reference sequence). Here the CDR3 DNA reads TGCAGTGCTAGTCAGCTAGCGCAGGAGACCCAGTACTTC. It translates to CSASQLAQETQYF.

This clonotype was found many times. Here the CDR3 DNA reads TGCAGTGCTAGAGACCTAAGTTTCGAGCAGTACTTC. Translated, it gives CSARDLSFEQYF. This sequence joins TRBV20-1 and TRBJ2-7; D call uncertain. Germline V gene lookup returns CDR1 DFQATT and CDR2 SNEGSKA (reference sequence). This CDR3 has 12 amino acids. Trimming pared 0 bases from V and 6 bases from J, leaving 9 bases between.

This clonotype was seen ten or more times. The chain recombines TRBV6-2 or TRBV6-3 with TRBJ2-3; a possible D gene is TRBD2 (6 bases). The V and J ends lost 5 bases and 2 bases respectively, with 11 bases between them. The CDR3 sequence is 14 residues long. The germline CDR1 and CDR2 sequences are MNHEY and SVGEGT. CDR3 in amino acids: CASSVSGFTDTQYF. CDR3 nucleotide sequence: TGTGCCAGCAGTGTTAGCGGATTCACAGATACGCAGTATTTT.

In this sample, this clonotype turned up many times. CDR3 residues: CSALEFGQGWNQPQHF. The CDR3 DNA follows: TGCAGTGCCCTGGAGTTTGGGCAGGGGTGGAATCAGCCCCAGCATTTT. The chain uses TRBV20-1 and TRBJ1-5, with a weak D call TRBD1 (6 bases). The ends were cut back, 6 bases at V and 4 bases at J, with 22 bases in the middle. The CDR3 loop spans 16 amino acids. Germline-derived CDR1 and CDR2 are DFQATT and SNEGSKA (reference sequence).

The chain has TRBV2 and TRBJ2-2, with D possibly TRBD1 on 6 matching bases. V shed 2 bases and J shed 0 bases, with 7 bases lying between them. The CDR3 length is 15 residues. Germline V gives CDR1 SNHLY, CDR2 FYNNEI. The chain's CDR3 is CASSERGTNTGELFF. CDR3 DNA: TGTGCCAGCAGTGAAAGGGGGACGAACACCGGGGAGCTGTTTTTT.

J is TRBJ2-3 and V is TRBV7-2; 11 bases line up with TRBD2. The CDR3 is 16 residues long. The germline V gene has CDR1 SGHTA and CDR2 FQGNSA. V gave up 7 bases and J gave up 6 bases; unmatched junction bases: 12. CDR3 bases: TGTGCCAGCACAACCCGACTAGCGGGGCCCTACGATACGCAGTATTTT. Translation: CASTTRLAGPYDTQYF.

This clonotype has only a few counts. V gene TRBV20-1 combines with J gene TRBJ2-2; TRBD2 agrees at 8 bases. Germline V gene data show CDR1 as DFQATT and CDR2 as SNEGSKA (reference sequence). The CDR3 covers 14 residues. V gave up 5 bases and J gave up 4 bases; unmatched junction bases: 6. The CDR3 protein is CSAFSGVGTGELFF. CDR3 nucleotide sequence: TGCAGTGCTTTTAGCGGGGTGGGCACCGGGGAGCTGTTTTTT.

The chain has TRBV6-1 and TRBJ2-7; 15 nucleotides match TRBD2. The CDR3 totals 14 residues. Germline CDR1 and CDR2: MNHNS and SASEGT. V trimming: 5 bases; J trimming: 6 bases; junction bases outside the gene matches: 2. Here the CDR3 DNA reads TGTGCCAGCAGTCGGGGACTAGCGGGGGGCGAGCAGTACTTC. Translating it yields CASSRGLAGGEQYF.

The chain employs TRBV11-2 and TRBJ2-7, with D possibly called TRBD1 or TRBD2 (6 bases each). The CDR3 loop spans 15 amino acids. V lost 0 bases and J lost 4, with 13 bases in between. CDR1 is SGHAT and CDR2 is FQNNGV in the germline V gene. CDR3 DNA sequence: TGTGCCAGCAGCTTAGATCGAGGGGGGCGGTACGAGCAGTACTTC. Its translation: CASSLDRGGRYEQYF.

The sample holds many counts of this clonotype. V usage is TRBV20-1 and J usage is TRBJ2-7; D is perhaps TRBD2 (6 bases). The CDR3 spans 11 residues. The ends were cut back, 6 bases at V and 3 bases at J, with 9 bases in the middle. Germline assignment: CDR1 DFQATT and CDR2 SNEGSKA (reference sequence). Here the CDR3 DNA reads TGCAGTGCAAAGGGAGGCTACGAGCAGTACTTC. Amino acid sequence: CSAKGGYEQYF.

A few counts support this clonotype. The J gene is TRBJ1-1, the V gene TRBV9, with D unresolved. Trimming took off 3 bases at V and 5 bases at J, with 11 bases between the two ends. Germline CDR1 reads SGDLS; CDR2 reads YYNGEE. The CDR3 totals 13 residues. The CDR3, as DNA: TGTGCCAGCAGCGCCCGGCAGACGACTGAAGCTTTCTTT. Its protein product is CASSARQTTEAFF.

This clonotype came up many times. Here the CDR3 DNA reads TGCGCCAGCAGCCAAGAGATTGGGACAGGGGAGACCCAGTACTTC. Translated, it gives CASSQEIGTGETQYF. The chain combines TRBV4-3 with TRBJ2-5; the match to TRBD1 covers 9 bases. J gave up 5 bases and V 0 bases, and 4 bases lay outside the gene matches. The CDR3 covers 15 residues. CDR1 and CDR2 (germline): LGHNA, YSLEER.

The V gene is TRBV20-1, the J gene TRBJ2-5; D ambiguous. Germline V gene lookup returns CDR1 DFQATT and CDR2 SNEGSKA (reference sequence). V was clipped by 6 bases and J by 1 base, with 9 bases between them. The CDR3 is made up of 12 amino acids. The CDR3 spells CSARITQETQYF. The DNA for the CDR3 is TGCAGTGCCAGGATCACCCAAGAGACCCAGTACTTC.

The chain recombines TRBV27 with TRBJ2-7; TRBD2 agrees at 7 bases. This CDR3 is built from 13 residues. Per germline, CDR1 MNHEY and CDR2 SMNVEV (reference sequence). After removal of 6 bases from V and 3 bases from J, the junction contained 5 bases not matched to a gene. The CDR3 DNA reads TGTGCCAGCAGAGCCCGGGGGGTCTACGAGCAGTACTTC. Protein product: CASRARGVYEQYF.

This clonotype was counted a few times. The genes are TRBV7-2 and TRBJ2-3, with 8 bases fitting TRBD2. CDR1 is SGHTA and CDR2 is FQGNSA in the germline V gene. The CDR3 extends over 16 amino acids. The junction had 5 bases not matched to a gene; V was cut back by 1 base and J by 2 bases. DNA of the CDR3: TGTGCCAGCAGCTTAGACGCTAGCGGGCACACAGATACGCAGTATTTT. Protein sequence: CASSLDASGHTDTQYF.

This clonotype was recorded at least ten times. The V gene is TRBV24-1, the J gene TRBJ2-1, with TRBD2 identical over 10 bases. The V segment lost 3 bases and the J segment 8 bases; nucleotides outside the gene matches: 15. Per germline, CDR1 KGHDR and CDR2 SFDVKD. The CDR3 length is 18 residues. The CDR3: CATSDLPGGAGGLYEQFF. The CDR3 nucleotides are TGTGCCACCAGTGATCTGCCAGGGGGAGCGGGAGGGTTGTATGAGCAGTTCTTC.

This clonotype has more than one count but fewer than ten. V usage is TRBV7-9 and J usage is TRBJ2-1; possibly TRBD2 for D (6 bases). V was trimmed by 1 base and J by 7 bases, leaving 11 bases between them. The CDR3 is 14 amino acids. The germline V gene encodes CDR1 SEHNR and CDR2 FQNEAQ (reference sequence). CDR3 residues: CASSLEAGRNEQFF. The CDR3 region has the DNA TGTGCCAGCAGCTTAGAGGCAGGGAGGAATGAGCAGTTCTTC. Based on the CDR3 plus reference TRBV7-9 and TRBJ2-1, the full variable domain is DTGVSQNPRHKITKRGQNVTFRCDPISEHNRLYWYRQTLGQGPEFLTYFQNEAQLEKSRLLSDRFSAERPKGSFSTLEIQRTEQGDSAMYLCASSLEAGRNEQFFGPGTRLTVL.

This clonotype came up a few times. The CDR3 nucleotides are TGTGCCAGCAGCCGACGACAACTAGCGGGGGGGCCCACCTACAATGAGCAGTTCTTC. Amino acids: CASSRRQLAGGPTYNEQFF. J is TRBJ2-1 and V is TRBV14, with 13 bases aligning to TRBD2. This CDR3 comprises 19 residues. Germline V CDR1 and CDR2: SGHDN, FVKESK. The ends lost 4 bases at V and 2 bases at J; junction bases unmatched: 11.

The chain employs TRBV7-2 and TRBJ2-7, with 8 bases lining up with TRBD2. The CDR3 covers 15 residues. V lost 5 bases, J lost 2 bases, and 8 bases stayed unmatched. Germline V CDR1 and CDR2: SGHTA, FQGNSA. CDR3 region: CASSNLAGGTYEQYF. CDR3 coding DNA: TGTGCCAGCAGCAACCTAGCGGGTGGGACCTACGAGCAGTACTTC.

This clonotype has ten or more counts. The chain combines TRBV12-3 or TRBV12-4 with TRBJ2-5; 9 bases are a match to TRBD1. V trimming: 2 bases; J trimming: 5 bases; junction bases outside the gene matches: 12. This CDR3 has 17 amino acids. CDR3 loop: CASSLPGQGFDGETQYF. The DNA of the CDR3 is TGTGCCAGCAGTTTACCGGGACAGGGATTTGATGGGGAGACCCAGTACTTC.

As for this clonotype: A read error may produce the germline difference seen at one junction end. The chain links TRBV7-7 to TRBJ2-5; maybe TRBD2 (6 bases). The CDR3 has 15 residues. Germline loops: CDR1 SSHAT, CDR2 FNYEAQ (reference sequence). In DNA, the CDR3 is TGTGCTAGCAGCTTAGGCGGGAAGTATTCAGAGACCCAGTACTTC. This sequence encodes CASSLGGKYSETQYF.

The chain has TRBV5-5 and TRBJ2-1; TRBD1 agrees at 7 bases. V was clipped by 4 bases and J by 9 bases; unmatched bases: 13. Germline lookup yields CDR1 SGHKS and CDR2 YYEKEE (reference sequence). The CDR3 extends over 15 amino acids. DNA of the CDR3: TGTGCCAGCAGCCCCGGGCTAGGGGGCTCGGGTGAGCAGTTCTTC. Its protein is CASSPGLGGSGEQFF.

This clonotype was detected a few times. DNA for the CDR3: TGTGCCAGCAGTGAATGGGGGCCGCACTACGAGCAGTACTTC. Translation gives CASSEWGPHYEQYF. V is TRBV2 and J is TRBJ2-7, with D perhaps matching TRBD1 (6 bases). This CDR3 comprises 14 residues. Germline lookup yields CDR1 SNHLY and CDR2 FYNNEI. The V and J ends lost 2 bases and 3 bases respectively, with 11 bases between them. Combining the CDR3 with reference TRBV2 and TRBJ2-7 gives the whole variable domain EPEVTQTPSHQVTQMGQEVILRCVPISNHLYFYWYRQILGQKVEFLVSFYNNEISEKSEIFDDQFSVERPDGSNFTLKIRSTKLEDSAMYFCASSEWGPHYEQYFGPGTRLTVT.

This clonotype was seen many times. The CDR3 region is CASSLVVRPLVSTGELFF. The CDR3 DNA reads TGTGCCAGCAGCTTAGTGGTTCGCCCCCTAGTCTCAACCGGGGAGCTGTTTTTT. V is TRBV11-2 and J is TRBJ2-2; unclear D gene. The V end was cut by 1 base, the J end by 5 bases, with 20 bases between. Germline values: CDR1 SGHAT, CDR2 FQNNGV. This CDR3 is 18 amino acids long.

This clonotype was seen only a few times. The chain links TRBV6-1 to TRBJ2-3, with 8 bases identical to TRBD2. The CDR3 covers 16 residues. The junction had 5 bases not matched to a gene; V was cut back by 1 base and J by 2 bases. Germline V gene lookup returns CDR1 MNHNS and CDR2 SASEGT. The CDR3 is CASSEGASGYTDTQYF. CDR3 nucleotide sequence: TGTGCCAGCAGTGAAGGGGCTAGCGGGTACACAGATACGCAGTATTTT.

This clonotype was seen ten or more times. This sequence joins TRBV28 and TRBJ2-7; no reliable D call. The length of the CDR3 is 11 residues. Trimming took off 8 bases at V and 7 bases at J, with 12 bases between the two ends. Germline V CDR1 and CDR2: MDHEN, SYDVKM. Here the CDR3 DNA reads TGTGCCAGCCAACGGGTGGGAGAGCAGTACTTC. Residues: CASQRVGEQYF.

This clonotype was seen ten or more times. V gene TRBV20-1 combines with J gene TRBJ2-7; either TRBD1 or TRBD2 may fit D (5 bases each). Germline CDR1 is DFQATT and CDR2 is SNEGSKA (reference sequence). The CDR3 contains 14 residues. Deletions cut 3 bases from V and 7 bases from J, with 19 bases between. CDR3 amino acids: CSARKETARGEQYF. In DNA form, the CDR3 reads TGCAGTGCTAGGAAGGAGACAGCGAGGGGTGAGCAGTACTTC.

This clonotype was seen many times. The J gene is TRBJ2-1, the V gene TRBV12-3 or TRBV12-4; TRBD1 or TRBD2 may be the D gene (6 bases each). This CDR3 is 12 amino acids long. Trimming cost V 3 bases and J 9 bases, with 9 bases left between them. CDR3 in amino acids: CASSFGGGEQFF. CDR3 sequence (DNA): TGTGCCAGCAGTTTCGGGGGCGGTGAGCAGTTCTTC.